The text below deals with one T cell receptor (beta chain). This sample is drawn from a study of blood T cell repertoires in COVID-19. Study-level background: Spain, Italy and the United States supplied samples that represented acute and convalescent COVID-19. Sources were T cells, B-cell-depleted T cells, or PBMCs; the material itself was cDNA or gDNA.

Original data processing: Reference gene primer amplification gave estimated nucleated cell counts. Measured with immunoSEQ multiplex PCR; TCRdb has only the in-frame clones, and not every one. The V and J calls and clone size are taken from that table; D and trimming were inferred from the DNA. The sample carries hundreds of thousands of clones, around 84% recorded once. The source material was peripheral blood. The TCR comes from a human donor in a cohort sampled during active COVID-19.

CDR3 bases: TGTGCCAGCAGTTCCCTTCCGGGCAATGAGCAGTTCTTC. Its protein is CASSSLPGNEQFF. The chain has TRBV27 and TRBJ2-1; D unresolved. V was cut by 4 bases and J by 6 bases, with 10 bases left in between. Per the germline V gene, CDR1 is MNHEY and CDR2 is SMNVEV (reference sequence). The CDR3 is made up of 13 amino acids.